These T cell receptor beta chains were read from a single sample in a study of T cell repertoires in cytomegalovirus infection. Via MiXCR, TCRdb re-called the reads, giving one row per CDR3 protein. The sample gives a few hundred thousand distinct CDR3 sequences, around 40% of which show up once; 48% is in the top ten. Their antigens are not known. Sequencing was performed on cultured PBMCs, taken from culture after CMV antigen stimulation. The receptors originated from a human donor in good health (CMV status not recorded). Some clones in this sample may be carry-over from other donors' samples. The CDR3 runs from the conserved cysteine through the conserved F or W. D genes are given only for firm matches. Size values are once, few and many counts, or a class for expanded clones, and some rows have none.

D: .; J: TRBJ1-4; size: .; V: TRBV7-2; DNA: TGTGCCAGCAGCTTAAAAGGGTCAGGAGAAAAACTGTTTTTT; CDR3: CASSLKGSGEKLFF
D: .; J: TRBJ1-6; size: few; V: TRBV12-3/TRBV12-4; DNA: TGTGCCAGCAGTTTAGAACAGATCTATAATTCACCCCTCCACTTT; CDR3: CASSLEQIYNSPLHF
D: TRBD1; J: TRBJ2-3; size: .; V: TRBV6-5; DNA: TGTGCCAGCAGAACGAGGGGGCTGTGGAGAGATACGCAGTATTTT; CDR3: CASRTRGLWRDTQYF
D: .; J: TRBJ1-2; size: few; V: TRBV4-1; DNA: TGCGCCAGCAGCCAAGATAATGCTGAGGGGGTTAACTATGGCTACACCTTC; CDR3: CASSQDNAEGVNYGYTF
D: .; J: TRBJ2-1; size: few; V: TRBV19; DNA: TGTGCCAGTAGGAGACAGCTGTACAATGAGCAGTTCTTC; CDR3: CASRRQLYNEQFF
D: TRBD2; J: TRBJ2-4; size: .; V: TRBV6-2/TRBV6-3; DNA: TGTGCCAGCCGTCCAGCGGGGAACAAAAACATTCAGTACTTC; CDR3: CASRPAGNKNIQYF
D: .; J: TRBJ2-1; size: .; V: TRBV18; DNA: TGTGCCAGCTCACCGCCTAGCGAACGGTCCGCCCTAGGGTTCTTC; CDR3: CASSPPSERSALGFF
D: TRBD1; J: TRBJ2-1; size: .; V: TRBV3-1; DNA: TGTGCCAGCAGCCCCTACCAGGGACAGGGCCTTAATGAGCAGTTCTTC; CDR3: CASSPYQGQGLNEQFF
D: .; J: TRBJ1-6; size: .; V: TRBV27; DNA: TGTGCCAGCAGTTGGACAAATAATTCACCCCTCCACTTT; CDR3: CASSWTNNSPLHF
D: .; J: TRBJ2-1; size: .; V: TRBV2; DNA: TGTGCCAGCAGGGATACGGGAGCCCAGGAGTCTAAGGTCAATGAGCAGTTCTTC; CDR3: CASRDTGAQESKVNEQFF
D: .; J: TRBJ2-3; size: few; V: TRBV20-1; DNA: TGCAGTGCTCCTGAACCCACAGATACGCAGTATTTT; CDR3: CSAPEPTDTQYF
D: .; J: TRBJ2-1; size: many; V: TRBV7-2; DNA: TGTGCCAGCAGCTACCGCACGGCCAATGAGCAGTTCTTC; CDR3: CASSYRTANEQFF
D: .; J: TRBJ2-7; size: few; V: TRBV7-2; DNA: TGTGCCAGCAGCTTAGTAGGCAGGGTGAGCTCCTACGAGCAGTACTTC; CDR3: CASSLVGRVSSYEQYF
D: .; J: TRBJ2-5; size: .; V: TRBV6-2/TRBV6-3; DNA: TGTGCCAGCAGTTACTCGAGAACTACCACCAGGACCCAGTACTTC; CDR3: CASSYSRTTTRTQYF
D: .; J: TRBJ2-7; size: .; V: TRBV6-6; DNA: TGTGCCAGCAGTAGAGGGGCACCCTACGAGCAGTACTTC; CDR3: CASSRGAPYEQYF
D: .; J: TRBJ1-5; size: .; V: TRBV12-3/TRBV12-4; DNA: TGTGCCAGCAGTTTAACCGGAAACAATCAGCCCCAGCATTTT; CDR3: CASSLTGNNQPQHF
D: TRBD2; J: TRBJ2-2; size: .; V: TRBV7-2; DNA: TGTGCCAGCAGCTTAGTGGGGACTAGCGGGAGCGGGGAGCTGTTTTTT; CDR3: CASSLVGTSGSGELFF
D: .; J: TRBJ1-5; size: .; V: TRBV7-9; DNA: TGTGCCAGCAGCCGAGGGCCATGGGAGGCCCAGCATTTT; CDR3: CASSRGPWEAQHF
D: TRBD1; J: TRBJ1-1; size: .; V: TRBV12-3/TRBV12-4; DNA: TGTGCCAGCAGTTTTAACAGGGGGCGCGGAGACACTGAAGCTTTCTTT; CDR3: CASSFNRGRGDTEAFF
D: .; J: TRBJ1-2; size: .; V: TRBV7-2; DNA: TGTGCCAGCACCAAAACGGCAGGAGACTATGGCTACACCTTC; CDR3: CASTKTAGDYGYTF
D: .; J: TRBJ2-2; size: .; V: TRBV11-2; DNA: TGTGCCAGCAGCTTTACCCCCTTGGATCGGGTCACCGGGGAGCTGTTTTTT; CDR3: CASSFTPLDRVTGELFF
D: TRBD1; J: TRBJ2-3; size: .; V: TRBV7-2; DNA: TGTGCCAGCAGCATGACGGGACAGATCACAGATACGCAGTATTTT; CDR3: CASSMTGQITDTQYF
D: .; J: TRBJ2-3; size: .; V: TRBV7-3; DNA: TGTGCCAGCAGCATACTCAGTATGCGAGATACGCAGTATTTT; CDR3: CASSILSMRDTQYF
D: TRBD2; J: TRBJ2-3; size: .; V: TRBV19; DNA: TGTGCCAGCAGAGACAGGACTAGCGGGCTCGGTGGAGATACGCAGTATTTT; CDR3: CASRDRTSGLGGDTQYF
D: .; J: TRBJ2-1; size: .; V: TRBV7-9; DNA: TGTGCCAGCAGCTTAGCGTTAGGGACCGGGCAGTTCTTC; CDR3: CASSLALGTGQFF
D: .; J: TRBJ2-5; size: once; V: TRBV2; DNA: TGTGCCAGTTCCGGGGAGGTTATAGAGGGGTCCCAGTACTTC; CDR3: CASSGEVIEGSQYF
D: .; J: TRBJ2-3; size: few; V: TRBV20-1; DNA: TGCAGTGCTAGATGGGTGGGGGACCAAGAGACGCAGTATTTT; CDR3: CSARWVGDQETQYF
D: TRBD1; J: TRBJ2-7; size: few; V: TRBV7-9; DNA: TGTGCCAGCAGCAAGGGGCCAGGGACAGCAATCTACGAGCAGTACTTC; CDR3: CASSKGPGTAIYEQYF
D: TRBD2; J: TRBJ2-5; size: .; V: TRBV6-2/TRBV6-3; DNA: TGTGCCAGCAGTCCGACTAGCGGGGGACAAGAGACCCAGTACTTC; CDR3: CASSPTSGGQETQYF
D: TRBD1; J: TRBJ2-7; size: once; V: TRBV15; DNA: TGTGCCACCAGGGTGGGACAGGGGGACGACGAGCAGTACTTC; CDR3: CATRVGQGDDEQYF
D: TRBD2; J: TRBJ2-5; size: .; V: TRBV28; DNA: TGTGCCAGCAGTGTTACTAGCGGGGAACAAGAGACCCAGTACTTC; CDR3: CASSVTSGEQETQYF
D: TRBD1; J: TRBJ1-6; size: .; V: TRBV27; DNA: TGTGCCAGCAGTTTAGGGGACAGGGGGGGTCGTCGGTCTTCACCCCTCCACTTT; CDR3: CASSLGDRGGRRSSPLHF
D: .; J: TRBJ1-2; size: .; V: TRBV2; DNA: TGTGCCAGCAGGCAAGCCGGCCTCACCTTC; CDR3: CASRQAGLTF
D: .; J: TRBJ1-2; size: few; V: TRBV7-2; DNA: TGTGCCAGCAGCTCTCGGTTGGTCGGTGGCTACACCTTC; CDR3: CASSSRLVGGYTF
D: .; J: TRBJ2-7; size: few; V: TRBV7-2; DNA: TGTGCCAGCAGCTTATTTGCTAGTTCCTACGAGCAGTACTTC; CDR3: CASSLFASSYEQYF
D: .; J: TRBJ2-7; size: .; V: TRBV7-8; DNA: TGTGCCAGCAGCCTGGGACGCGGAGTTACCTACGAGCAGTACTTC; CDR3: CASSLGRGVTYEQYF